These 26 T cell receptor beta chains came from one sample sequenced in a study of T cell responses to AZD1222 COVID-19 vaccine. Measured with immunoSEQ multiplex PCR; TCRdb has only the in-frame clones, and not every one. The table shows tens of thousands of clones, with roughly 84% occurring only once. This specimen consisted of peripheral blood, obtained on day 0 of AZD1222 vaccination. These receptors all stem from an adult in good health.

The chain carries TRBV5-5 and TRBJ2-2; 13 bases agree with TRBD2. The V gene's germline CDR1 is SGHKS and CDR2 YYEKEE (reference sequence). The CDR3 spans 16 residues. After removal of 3 bases from V and 4 bases from J, the junction contained 3 bases not matched to a gene. DNA of the CDR3: TGTGCCAGCAGCTCGGGACTAGCGGGGTTCACCGGGGAGCTGTTTTTT. Its translation is CASSSGLAGFTGELFF. The whole variable domain, remainder taken from reference TRBV5-5 and TRBJ2-2, is DAGVTQSPTHLIKTRGQQVTLRCSPISGHKSVSWYQQVLGQGPQFIFQYYEKEERGRGNFPDRFSARQFPNYSSELNVNALLLGDSALYLCASSSGLAGFTGELFFGEGSRLTVL.

The chain joins TRBV4-3 to TRBJ2-3, with 11 bases aligning to TRBD2. This CDR3 region has 16 residues. V gave up 2 bases and J gave up 3 bases; unmatched junction bases: 4. CDR1 LGHNA and CDR2 YSLEER come from the germline V gene. CDR3 in DNA: TGCGCCAGCAGCCAACAGCTAGCGGGGGGTACAGATACGCAGTATTTT. Translation: CASSQQLAGGTDTQYF.

The chain recombines TRBV15 with TRBJ2-7; 8 bases align to TRBD1. The CDR3 is 16 residues long. The junction had 5 bases not matched to a gene; V was cut back by 1 base and J by 0 bases. Germline V gene lookup returns CDR1 LNHNV and CDR2 YYDKDF (reference sequence). This CDR3 is CATSRVRDRPSYEQYF. In DNA form, the CDR3 reads TGTGCCACCAGCAGAGTCCGGGACAGGCCCTCCTACGAGCAGTACTTC.

Turning to this clone: One end of the junction varies from germline; a read error may be responsible. The rearrangement uses TRBV19 and TRBJ1-1, with 7 bases identical to TRBD1. From germline, CDR1 is LNHDA and CDR2 SQIVND (reference sequence). The CDR3 runs to 13 residues. CDR3 DNA sequence: TGTGCCAGTAGCATAGGGGGCTGGCCTGAAGCTTTCTTT. Residues: CASSIGGWPEAFF.

The V gene is TRBV4-3, the J gene TRBJ1-2; no clear D. V was trimmed by 1 base and J by 3 bases, leaving 9 bases between them. The CDR3 is 14 amino acids. Germline-derived CDR1 and CDR2 are LGHNA and YSLEER. The CDR3 DNA sequence: TGCGCCAGCAGCCAAGCTTCTGCCGACTATGGCTACACCTTC. The encoded protein is CASSQASADYGYTF.

The J gene is TRBJ2-2, the V gene TRBV10-3, with TRBD1 matching over 8 bases. Germline CDR1 is ENHRY and CDR2 is SYGVKD. V was clipped by 8 bases and J by 5 bases; unmatched bases: 10. This CDR3 is 15 amino acids long. The CDR3 sequence: CAIGGTGGLTGELFF. The CDR3 coding sequence is TGTGCCATCGGAGGGACAGGTGGTTTGACCGGGGAGCTGTTTTTT.

This clone has a single count. The chain employs TRBV4-1 and TRBJ1-1, with D uncertain. This CDR3 contains 13 residues. V was clipped by 3 bases and J by 6 bases, with 11 bases between them. Germline V gene data show CDR1 as MGHRA and CDR2 as YSYEKL. In DNA form, the CDR3 reads TGCGCCAGCAGCCATCGGGAGCAGGCTGAAGCTTTCTTT. It translates to CASSHREQAEAFF.

This clone was observed once. The chain has TRBV20-1 and TRBJ1-2, with 7 bases fitting TRBD1. Germline loops: CDR1 DFQATT, CDR2 SNEGSKA (reference sequence). The CDR3 is 13 residues long. V gave up 3 bases and J gave up 2 bases; unmatched junction bases: 3. Written as DNA, the CDR3 is TGCAGTGCTAGTCCAGGGGGGAACTATGGCTACACCTTC. It translates to CSASPGGNYGYTF.

The V gene is TRBV5-1, the J gene TRBJ2-7; D might be TRBD1 (5 bases). There are 14 residues in the CDR3. V lost 0 bases to trimming and J lost 2 bases, with 9 bases between them. Looked up from germline, CDR1 is SGHRS and CDR2 is YFSETQ. In nucleotides, the CDR3 is TGCGCCAGCAGCTTGGTAGACAGAACCTACGAGCAGTACTTC. Its translation: CASSLVDRTYEQYF. Full variable domain (rest looked up from reference TRBV5-1 and TRBJ2-7): KAGVTQTPRYLIKTRGQQVTLSCSPISGHRSVSWYQQTPGQGLQFLFEYFSETQRNKGNFPGRFSGRQFSNSRSEMNVSTLELGDSALYLCASSLVDRTYEQYFGPGTRLTVT.

The V call is TRBV4-3, the J call TRBJ1-1, with a possible D match to TRBD1 (6 bases). The CDR3 runs to 15 residues. V was pared by 4 bases and J by 7 bases, with 19 bases between. The germline gives CDR1 LGHNA, CDR2 YSLEER. CDR3 nucleotides: TGCGCCAGCAGCCCCCTGATTTTAACAGGGAATGAAGCTTTCTTT. Protein product: CASSPLILTGNEAFF.

The gene calls are TRBV4-1 and TRBJ1-2; a weak D match, TRBD1 (6 bases). Germline V CDR1 and CDR2: MGHRA, YSYEKL. Trimming took off 4 bases at V and 0 bases at J, with 9 bases between the two ends. This CDR3 has 14 amino acids. DNA of the CDR3: TGCGCCAGCAGCCCGGGACATTCTAACTATGGCTACACCTTC. As protein: CASSPGHSNYGYTF.

The rearrangement links TRBV6-1 to TRBJ2-3; tentatively, D is TRBD1 (5 bases). The V gene's germline CDR1 is MNHNS and CDR2 SASEGT. This CDR3 is built from 15 residues. V shed 1 base and J shed 0 bases, with 8 bases lying between them. CDR3 residues: CASSEDRGSTDTQYF. In DNA form, the CDR3 reads TGTGCCAGCAGTGAAGATAGGGGTAGCACAGATACGCAGTATTTT.

The chain carries TRBV11-1 and TRBJ2-5; D is undetermined. Deletions cut 1 base from V and 4 bases from J, with 7 bases between. The germline V gene encodes CDR1 SGHAT and CDR2 FQDESV (reference sequence). The CDR3 runs to 13 residues. The CDR3 DNA is TGTGCCAGCAGCTTAGAACGCGGAGAGACCCAGTACTTC. As protein: CASSLERGETQYF.

This chain uses TRBV11-2 with TRBJ2-7; D is possibly TRBD2 (6 bases). CDR1 is SGHAT, CDR2 FQNNGV, per germline. This CDR3 is built from 16 residues. Trimming took 1 base from V and 7 from J, leaving 20 bases between them. CDR3 DNA sequence: TGTGCCAGCAGCTTAGTTAGGAGGGTCTCCTACTGGGAGCAGTACTTC. Encoded protein: CASSLVRRVSYWEQYF.

As regards this clone: At one boundary the junction diverges from the germline segment, which might be a read error. V and J are TRBV11-2 and TRBJ2-1, with D maybe TRBD2 (5 bases). The germline V gene has CDR1 SGHAT and CDR2 FQNNGV. This CDR3 comprises 15 residues. The CDR3 DNA is TGTGCCAGCAACTTAATCTCGGGGTGGAACAATGAGCAGTTCTTC. It encodes CASNLISGWNNEQFF.

This clone has a handful of counts. The chain combines TRBV5-1 with TRBJ2-2; TRBD1 might be the D (5 bases). V shed 5 bases and J shed 8 bases, with 19 bases lying between them. The CDR3 is 15 residues long. CDR1 SGHRS and CDR2 YFSETQ come from the germline V gene. CDR3: CASSDSSPHRGELFF. CDR3 DNA: TGCGCCAGCAGTGACAGTAGCCCACACAGAGGGGAGCTGTTTTTT.

The rearrangement links TRBV5-4 to TRBJ1-1, with 11 bases lining up with TRBD1. Germline CDR1 SGHNT, CDR2 YYREEE (reference sequence). Trimming took 3 bases from V and 6 from J; bases not matched to a gene: 4. This CDR3 region has 14 residues. CDR3 sequence reads: CASSWGQGGPEAFF. The CDR3 coding sequence is TGTGCCAGCAGCTGGGGACAGGGGGGTCCTGAAGCTTTCTTT.

The chain links TRBV7-2 to TRBJ2-7, with TRBD1 matching over 12 bases. The CDR3 runs 15 residues. After removal of 5 bases from V and 7 bases from J, the junction contained 9 bases not matched to a gene. Germline loops: CDR1 SGHTA, CDR2 FQGNSA. The CDR3 is CASSEGTGGPGEQYF. CDR3 nucleotide sequence: TGTGCCAGCAGCGAGGGGACAGGGGGCCCGGGGGAGCAGTACTTC.

The CDR3 sequence: CASSNSRANYGYTF. CDR3 nucleotides: TGTGCCAGTAGTAACAGTCGAGCTAACTATGGCTACACCTTC. V and J are TRBV19 and TRBJ1-2; D is ambiguous. Germline V lookup: CDR1 LNHDA, CDR2 SQIVND (reference sequence). This CDR3 comprises 14 residues. Trimming pared 4 bases from V and 0 bases from J, leaving 9 bases between.

V and J are TRBV28 and TRBJ2-6, with D tentatively TRBD2 (5 bases). This CDR3 has 18 residues. CDR1 MDHEN and CDR2 SYDVKM come from the germline V gene. With 5 bases removed from V and 0 bases from J, the gap between germline ends came to 17 bases. The CDR3 reads CASSRRSGLFSGANVLTF. The CDR3 DNA reads TGTGCCAGCAGTAGAAGGAGCGGCTTGTTCTCTGGGGCCAACGTCCTGACTTTC.

V usage is TRBV9 and J usage is TRBJ1-2; D unclear. CDR1 is SGDLS, CDR2 YYNGEE, per germline. The V gene lost 4 bases and the J gene lost 7 bases, with 11 bases spanning the gap. CDR3 length equals 12 residues. The CDR3: CASSLVGFGYTF. As DNA, the CDR3 is TGTGCCAGCAGCTTGGTGGGATTTGGCTACACCTTC.

Only a few counts were recorded for this clone. The chain has TRBV4-2 and TRBJ2-5; maybe TRBD2 (5 bases). The CDR3 runs 14 residues. Trimming removed 1 base at V and 5 bases at J, with 11 bases between. Per the germline V gene, CDR1 is LGHNA and CDR2 is YNFKEQ. The CDR3 bases are TGTGCCAGCAGCCAAGGTAGGGAGACGGAGACCCAGTACTTC. Its protein is CASSQGRETETQYF.

The chain is built from TRBV6-2 or TRBV6-3 and TRBJ2-3; 7 bases line up with TRBD1. The J segment lost 4 bases and the V segment lost 7 bases, leaving 14 bases of the junction unmatched. The germline gives CDR1 MNHEY, CDR2 SVGEGT. The CDR3 runs to 16 residues. The CDR3 protein is CASTPLGTVVSDTQYF. As DNA, the CDR3 is TGTGCCAGCACCCCCCTTGGGACAGTTGTATCAGATACGCAGTATTTT.

The rearrangement uses TRBV5-4 and TRBJ1-1, with 9 bases that match TRBD1. This CDR3 has 16 amino acids. Unmatched junction bases numbered 8, after V lost 1 base and J lost 4 bases. CDR1 and CDR2 (germline): SGHNT, YYREEE (reference sequence). The CDR3 loop is CASSLRGQGWVTEAFF. The CDR3 DNA reads as TGTGCCAGCAGCTTGAGGGGACAGGGATGGGTCACTGAAGCTTTCTTT.

V and J are TRBV5-1 and TRBJ2-3; 9 positions agree with TRBD2. The CDR3 is made up of 17 amino acids. The germline V gene encodes CDR1 SGHRS and CDR2 YFSETQ. Trimming at V came to 0 bases and at J to 3 bases, leaving 8 bases not matched to a gene. The CDR3 DNA follows: TGCGCCAGCAGCTTGGCCCCGCTTAGCGGGGGTACAGATACGCAGTATTTT. Translated: CASSLAPLSGGTDTQYF.

The chain uses TRBV7-9 and TRBJ2-3; 8 nucleotides align to TRBD2. Trimming took 5 bases from V and 4 from J; bases not matched to a gene: 11. The germline CDR1 and CDR2 sequences are SEHNR and FQNEAQ (reference sequence). The CDR3 is made up of 16 amino acids. The CDR3: CASSEGGAGRADTQYF. DNA of the CDR3: TGTGCCAGCAGCGAGGGAGGGGCCGGGAGGGCAGATACGCAGTATTTT. The variable domain in full, completed from reference TRBV7-9 and TRBJ2-3, reads DTGVSQNPRHKITKRGQNVTFRCDPISEHNRLYWYRQTLGQGPEFLTYFQNEAQLEKSRLLSDRFSAERPKGSFSTLEIQRTEQGDSAMYLCASSEGGAGRADTQYFGPGTRLTVL.